The next 26 T cell receptor beta chains were all read from a single sample in a study of blood T cells in healthy people across ages. Using a J-beta primer mix together with a sample-barcoded 5' primer, a second PCR was run for roughly 7 to 12 cycles. MiXCR, applied by TCRdb to the 5' RACE reads, yields one record per CDR3 protein. Here the sample spans 780,000 or so distinct CDR3 sequences, 53% being singletons. The sequencing sample was made of blood. The receptors derive from a man older than 75 in good health.

The CDR3 loop reads CASIEEPYEQYF. The CDR3 region has the DNA TGTGCCAGTATCGAAGAACCCTACGAGCAGTACTTC. The chain has TRBV6-1 and TRBJ2-7; D remains unclear. The germline V and J ends were trimmed by 9 bases and 2 bases, with 11 bases remaining between them. The germline gives CDR1 MNHNS, CDR2 SASEGT. This CDR3 is built from 12 residues.

The V call is TRBV29-1, the J call TRBJ2-1; TRBD2 is a possible D gene (6 bases). V was pared by 2 bases and J by 8 bases, with 13 bases between. The germline V gene encodes CDR1 SQVTM and CDR2 ANQGSEA. This CDR3 region has 13 residues. CDR3 in DNA: TGCAGCGTTGAAATTGTGGGAGGAGATGAGCAGTTCTTC. Encoded protein: CSVEIVGGDEQFF.

With regard to this clonotype: This could be a read error, since a much larger clone is one nucleotide away. The rearrangement joins TRBV29-1 to TRBJ2-7; possibly TRBD1 for D (6 bases). This CDR3 is built from 13 residues. Germline CDR1 reads SQVTM; CDR2 reads ANQGSEA. The CDR3 DNA reads as TGCAGCGTTACAACAGGGAACTCCTACGGGCAGTACTTC. Residues: CSVTTGNSYGQYF.

The table lists this clonotype with a few counts. The CDR3 DNA sequence: TGTGCCAGCAGCCAAATGGGGGCGGGTTCACCCCTCCACTTT. Its protein product is CASSQMGAGSPLHF. The rearrangement joins TRBV4-2 to TRBJ1-6, with D perhaps TRBD1 (6 bases). This CDR3 spans 14 amino acids. Between the trimmed V and J ends, which lost 2 bases and 9 bases, there was a span of 11 bases. Germline CDR1 is LGHNA and CDR2 is YNFKEQ.

The J gene is TRBJ2-7, the V gene TRBV27, with TRBD1 matching 7 bases. The germline V gene encodes CDR1 MNHEY and CDR2 SMNVEV (reference sequence). The CDR3 is 16 residues long. The V and J ends lost 5 bases and 6 bases, in that order; junction bases with no gene match: 16. As DNA, the CDR3 is TGTGCCAGCAGTCCGACCACGACAGGGCTTCCCGCCGAGCAGTACTTC. Protein sequence: CASSPTTTGLPAEQYF.

The rearrangement links TRBV6-5 to TRBJ2-2; TRBD1 is a possible D gene (6 bases). The length of the CDR3 is 15 residues. Looked up from germline, CDR1 is MNHEY and CDR2 is SVGAGI. Trimming left V 1 base short and J 5 bases short, with 11 bases between. CDR3 loop: CASSYWGRETGELFF. The CDR3 DNA reads TGTGCCAGCAGTTACTGGGGGCGTGAAACCGGGGAGCTGTTTTTT.

V gene TRBV18 combines with J gene TRBJ2-7; 7 positions match TRBD1. Germline values: CDR1 KGHSH, CDR2 LQKENI. The CDR3 runs to 13 residues. The junction had 1 base not matched to a gene; V was cut back by 2 bases and J by 3 bases. The CDR3 loop is CASSPYRGYEQYF. The CDR3 DNA sequence: TGTGCCAGCTCACCATACAGGGGCTACGAGCAGTACTTC. Drawing the rest from reference TRBV18 and TRBJ2-7, the complete variable domain is NAGVMQNPRHLVRRRGQEARLRCSPMKGHSHVYWYRQLPEEGLKFMVYLQKENIIDESGMPKERFSAEFPKEGPSILRIQQVVRGDSAAYFCASSPYRGYEQYFGPGTRLTVT.

This chain uses TRBV20-1 with TRBJ2-1; D is undetermined. The assigned J gene may be wrong: the sequence end matches TRBJ2-7 better. The CDR3 spans 14 residues. Germline V gene data show CDR1 as DFQATT and CDR2 as SNEGSKA (reference sequence). The CDR3, as DNA: TGCAGTGCTAGTCCTTCAGCAAAGTACAATGAGCAGTACTTC. The encoded protein is CSASPSAKYNEQYF.

The chain recombines TRBV4-1 with TRBJ2-4, with TRBD2 identical over 8 bases. The CDR3 is 20 amino acids. Trimming cost V 5 bases and J 3 bases; bases outside gene matches: 21. CDR1 is MGHRA, CDR2 YSYEKL, per germline. This CDR3 reads CASSKTTAAGEGAGKNIQYF. DNA of the CDR3: TGCGCCAGCAGCAAAACAACGGCAGCGGGAGAAGGGGCTGGCAAAAACATTCAGTACTTC.

The CDR3 DNA sequence: TGCGCCAGCAGCTTGGACCAACAGGGTAGAGGTGAAGCTTTCTTT. Amino acid sequence: CASSLDQQGRGEAFF. The chain joins TRBV5-1 to TRBJ1-1; weak D call: TRBD1 (6 bases). The germline V gene has CDR1 SGHRS and CDR2 YFSETQ. The V end was cut by 0 bases, the J end by 7 bases, with 16 bases between. CDR3 length equals 15 residues.

The chain uses TRBV27 and TRBJ1-2; tentatively, D is TRBD1 (5 bases). The germline V gene has CDR1 MNHEY and CDR2 SMNVEV (reference sequence). Trimming took off 11 bases at V and 2 bases at J, with 15 bases between the two ends. There are 13 residues in the CDR3. The CDR3 nucleotides read TGTGCCTCTCGGGACGGATTGAACTATGGCTACACCTTC. The encoded protein is CASRDGLNYGYTF.

Comment on this clonotype: At one of its ends the junction is not consistent with the germline gene, which may arise from a read error. The chain uses TRBV27 and TRBJ2-1; possible D gene TRBD2, 6 bases. The CDR3 has 13 residues. The germline CDR1 and CDR2 sequences are MNHEY and SMNVEV (reference sequence). The CDR3 sequence: CASRLNGGTEQFF. In DNA, the CDR3 is TGTGCCAGCCGTTTGAACGGCGGGACGGAGCAGTTCTTC.

This rearrangement joins TRBV2 to TRBJ2-4; the D gene is possibly TRBD2 (6 bases). Judging by the DNA end, TRBJ2-5 fits better; the J call may be wrong. This CDR3 contains 15 residues. From germline, CDR1 is SNHLY and CDR2 FYNNEI. The CDR3 sequence: CASSDRAAGSGTQYF. The CDR3 DNA follows: TGTGCCAGCAGTGATCGGGCAGCGGGTTCCGGGACCCAGTACTTC.

CDR3 nucleotide sequence: TGCAGCGTTGAAGATGGCATAGATTCCTACGAGCAGTACTTC. Translated, it gives CSVEDGIDSYEQYF. This chain connects TRBV29-1 to TRBJ2-7; no firm D call. Trimming left V 0 bases short and J 1 base short, with 10 bases between. This CDR3 contains 14 residues. The germline V gene has CDR1 SQVTM and CDR2 ANQGSEA.

In its sample, this clonotype was seen a few times. The chain carries TRBV25-1 and TRBJ2-2; tentative D call: TRBD1 (5 bases). This CDR3 has 14 residues. Germline assignment: CDR1 MGHDK and CDR2 SYGVNS. The V end lost 1 base, the J end lost 4 bases, and 7 bases lay between the germline ends. Here the CDR3 reads CASSEWGGTGELFF. DNA for the CDR3: TGTGCCAGCAGTGAATGGGGCGGCACCGGGGAGCTGTTTTTT. The full variable domain, with the rest looked up from reference TRBV25-1 and TRBJ2-2, is EADIYQTPRYLVIGTGKKITLECSQTMGHDKMYWYQQDPGMELHLIHYSYGVNSTEKGDLSSESTVSRIRTEHFPLTLESARPSHTSQYLCASSEWGGTGELFFGEGSRLTVL.

This clonotype has a handful of counts. The chain couples TRBV5-1 to TRBJ2-1; 7 bases match TRBD2. Trimming removed 4 bases from V and 13 bases from J; junction bases left unmatched: 8. The germline CDR1 and CDR2 sequences are SGHRS and YFSETQ. The CDR3 consists of 12 residues. The CDR3 loop reads CASSPPTSSQFF. The CDR3 region has the DNA TGCGCCAGCAGCCCCCCGACTAGCTCACAGTTCTTC.

This clonotype was seen just once. This chain links TRBV6-4 with TRBJ2-4; TRBD2 is a possible D gene (6 bases). Matching the DNA end better, TRBJ2-7 makes the J call doubtful. Germline CDR1 reads MRHNA; CDR2 reads SNTAGT. The CDR3 is 16 residues long. The CDR3 DNA sequence: TGTGCCAGCAGTTCAGAAGGGACCCCGGGGGACTACGAGCAGTACTTC. Its protein is CASSSEGTPGDYEQYF.

The rearrangement uses TRBV9 and TRBJ2-3; weak D call: TRBD1 (5 bases). The V gene's germline CDR1 is SGDLS and CDR2 YYNGEE. There are 16 residues in the CDR3. Trimming left V 0 bases short and J 4 bases short, with 15 bases between. This CDR3 reads CASSVDTGTTADTQYF. CDR3 DNA sequence: TGTGCCAGCAGCGTAGATACAGGCACCACGGCAGATACGCAGTATTTT.

CDR3 in amino acids: CASSLRPAGLPVNEQFF. CDR3 in DNA: TGCGCCAGCAGCTTGCGGCCCGCGGGCCTACCAGTCAATGAGCAGTTCTTC. The chain joins TRBV5-1 to TRBJ2-1; a possible D gene is TRBD2 (5 bases). Germline CDR1 SGHRS, CDR2 YFSETQ. CDR3 length equals 17 residues. The V and J ends lost 1 base and 6 bases respectively, with 20 bases between them.

This rearrangement joins TRBV7-9 to TRBJ1-2; maybe TRBD1 (5 bases). CDR1 is SEHNR and CDR2 is FQNEAQ in the germline V gene (reference sequence). V lost 4 bases and J 6 bases, leaving 12 bases between the germline ends. The CDR3 consists of 13 residues. CDR3 bases: TGTGCCAGCAGCTCCCGGGACTCGGATGGCTACACCTTC. It is translated as CASSSRDSDGYTF. The variable domain in full, with the rest retrieved from reference TRBV7-9 and TRBJ1-2, is DTGVSQNPRHKITKRGQNVTFRCDPISEHNRLYWYRQTLGQGPEFLTYFQNEAQLEKSRLLSDRFSAERPKGSFSTLEIQRTEQGDSAMYLCASSSRDSDGYTFGSGTRLTVV.

This clonotype was seen a few times. The chain uses TRBV5-1 and TRBJ2-4; 11 bases match TRBD2. V shed 4 bases, J shed 0 bases, and the junction held 12 bases outside the gene matches. The germline gives CDR1 SGHRS, CDR2 YFSETQ. There are 19 residues in the CDR3. CDR3 protein: CASSASGTSGKLAKNIQYF. CDR3 nucleotides: TGCGCCAGCAGCGCTTCCGGGACTAGCGGAAAGCTAGCCAAAAACATTCAGTACTTC.

The chain combines TRBV20-1 with TRBJ2-5; D remains ambiguous. The J call may be wrong; the DNA end is better matched by TRBJ2-7. Germline CDR1 DFQATT, CDR2 SNEGSKA (reference sequence). CDR3 length equals 13 residues. CDR3 bases: TGCAGTGCTAAGGAATGGACGCGCTACGAGCAGTACTTC. Protein product: CSAKEWTRYEQYF.

CDR3 sequence: CSASVVGRAAYNEQFF. For the CDR3, the DNA is TGCAGTGCTAGCGTCGTTGGGCGGGCTGCCTACAATGAGCAGTTCTTC. This chain joins TRBV20-1 and TRBJ2-1, with D perhaps TRBD2 (5 bases). The CDR3 loop spans 16 amino acids. Germline V lookup: CDR1 DFQATT, CDR2 SNEGSKA (reference sequence). With 3 bases removed from V and 2 bases from J, the gap between germline ends came to 17 bases.

V usage is TRBV11-2 and J usage is TRBJ2-4; D is unresolved. The last part of the DNA fits TRBJ2-5 better; the J call may be wrong. Per the germline V gene, CDR1 is SGHAT and CDR2 is FQNNGV. The CDR3 contains 15 residues. CDR3 region: CASSLEVGSRETQYF. CDR3 nucleotides: TGTGCCAGCAGCTTAGAAGTGGGGTCTCGAGAGACCCAGTACTTC.

This clonotype has a handful of counts. This chain uses TRBV11-2 with TRBJ2-3; no clear D gene. The CDR3 is 16 residues long. Germline CDR1 is SGHAT and CDR2 is FQNNGV. V was trimmed by 1 base and J by 14 bases, leaving 25 bases between them. CDR3 protein: CASSLGFLKGNRYAYF. CDR3 sequence (DNA): TGTGCCAGCAGCTTAGGCTTCTTAAAGGGAAACAGATACGCGTATTTT.

CDR3 nucleotides: TGTGCCAGCTCATCAACATCAAAGGGACGGACCTACGAGCAGTACTTC. Protein sequence: CASSSTSKGRTYEQYF. The V and J genes are TRBV18 and TRBJ2-7; either TRBD1 or TRBD2 may fit D (5 bases each). CDR3 size: 16 residues. Germline V gene lookup returns CDR1 KGHSH and CDR2 LQKENI. V was pared by 5 bases and J by 2 bases, with 19 bases between.